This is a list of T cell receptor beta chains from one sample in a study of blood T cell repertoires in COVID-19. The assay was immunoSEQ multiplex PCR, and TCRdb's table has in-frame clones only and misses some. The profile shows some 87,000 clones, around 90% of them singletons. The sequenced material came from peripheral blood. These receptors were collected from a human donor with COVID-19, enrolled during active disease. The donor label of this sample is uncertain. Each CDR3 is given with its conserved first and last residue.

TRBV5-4 CASSYATSGTYEQYF
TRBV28 CASSLRERNNQPQHF
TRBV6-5 CASSYDRRYNEQFF
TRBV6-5 CASAPGQGVADTQYF
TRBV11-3 CASSPRTGRMPQHF
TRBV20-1 CSARDRQVEYF
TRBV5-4 CASSLAAGSSYNEQFF
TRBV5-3 CARSCGPGLAGPDTQYF
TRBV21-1 CASSSQPPDRPHRNTEAFF
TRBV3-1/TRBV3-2 CASSQGTDSYNEQFF
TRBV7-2 CASSVGQSYGYTF
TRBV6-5 CASRQGAGEKLFF
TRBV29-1 CSVESGGGNTIYF
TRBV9 CASSPGHYGYTF
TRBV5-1 CASSPGQGASYEQYF
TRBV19 CASSGTGHQETQYF
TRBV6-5 CASKKYRDRGEKLFF
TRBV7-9 CASSLPQGVAFF
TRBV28 CASSLPGNYGYTF
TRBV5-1 CASSFRSPPSNQPQHF
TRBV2 CASKSTWGQGALRGYTF
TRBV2 CASTTGGYQPQHF
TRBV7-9 CASSLQDSSNTEAFF
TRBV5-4 CASSTDRTNTEAFF
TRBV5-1 CASSFDRGLGYGYTF
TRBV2 CASSLGQGDGVSNQPQHF
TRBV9 CASSVEGTPATIYF
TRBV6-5 CASSYSGQGYTEAFF
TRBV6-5 CASSYSEIPRQETQYF
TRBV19 CASSIYGGASQGETQYF
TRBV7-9 CASSLTNTDTQYF
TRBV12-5 CASGLDGTAGNTIYF
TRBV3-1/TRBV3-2 CASSRRDSNYGYTF
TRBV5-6 CASSQNTEAFF
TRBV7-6 CASSPQRDKSKQYF
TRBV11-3 CASSSGLAGGETQYF
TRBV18 CASSPIDPGQGDVYGYTF
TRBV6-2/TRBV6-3 CASSSNRGSGYGYTF
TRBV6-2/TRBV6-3 CASSYPPIETQYF
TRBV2 CASRSRGSYNSPLHF
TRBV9 CASTPGDHYGYTF
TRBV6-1 CASSGDRERGNQPQHF
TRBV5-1 CASSLGIGDRGQETQYF
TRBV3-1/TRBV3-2 CASRDRNNYGYTF
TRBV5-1 CASSSRDISYNEQFF
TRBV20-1 CSARDQQGQFF
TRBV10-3 CAISDEGGQPQHF
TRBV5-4 CASSSQTGPGYTF